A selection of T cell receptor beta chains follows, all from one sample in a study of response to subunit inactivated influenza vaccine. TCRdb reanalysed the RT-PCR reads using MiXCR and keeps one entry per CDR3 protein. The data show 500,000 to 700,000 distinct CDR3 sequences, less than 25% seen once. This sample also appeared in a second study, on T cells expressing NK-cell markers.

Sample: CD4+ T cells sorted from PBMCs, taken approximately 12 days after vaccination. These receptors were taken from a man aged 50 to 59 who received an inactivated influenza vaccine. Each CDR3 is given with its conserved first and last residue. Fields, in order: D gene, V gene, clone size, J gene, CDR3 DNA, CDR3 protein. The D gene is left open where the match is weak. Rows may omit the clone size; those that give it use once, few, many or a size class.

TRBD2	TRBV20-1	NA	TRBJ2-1	TGCAGTGCTAGGCCACGATCTAGCGGGAGGAACAATGAGCAGTTCTTC	CSARPRSSGRNNEQFF
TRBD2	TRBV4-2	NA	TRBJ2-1	TGTGCCAGCAGCCTGAGCGGGGGGGACAATGAGCAGTTCTTC	CASSLSGGDNEQFF
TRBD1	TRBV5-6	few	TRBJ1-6	TGTGCCAGCAGCGTCCCGGGGACAGCGTATAATTCACCCCTCCACTTT	CASSVPGTAYNSPLHF
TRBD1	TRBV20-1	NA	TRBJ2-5	TGCAGTGCTAGGGAGACAGGGGGGCGAGAGACCCAGTACTTC	CSARETGGRETQYF
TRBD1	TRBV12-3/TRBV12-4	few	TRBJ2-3	TGTGCCAGCCGCCCCGGGGGCAGGGGGCGTACAGATACGCAGTATTTT	CASRPGGRGRTDTQYF
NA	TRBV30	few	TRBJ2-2	TGTGCCTGGAGTGTACTTGGGGGGGAGCTGTTTTTT	CAWSVLGGELFF
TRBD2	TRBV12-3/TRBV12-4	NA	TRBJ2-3	TGTGCCAGCAGCGGGGGGGACACAGATACGCAGTATTTT	CASSGGDTDTQYF
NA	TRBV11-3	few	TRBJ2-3	TGTGCCAGCAGCTTAGGGGACCCCGGGGGTACGCAGTATTTT	CASSLGDPGGTQYF
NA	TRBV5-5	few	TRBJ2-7	TGTGCCAGCAGCTTTGAGGCAGGGAGGACCTACGAGCAGTACTTC	CASSFEAGRTYEQYF
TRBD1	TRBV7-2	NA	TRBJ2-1	TGTGCCAGCAGCTTGCTCCCGGGACAGGGGATCCACAATGAGCAGTTCTTC	CASSLLPGQGIHNEQFF
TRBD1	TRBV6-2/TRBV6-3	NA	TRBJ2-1	TGTGCCAGCAGTTCCTACCCACCGGGACAGGGGGCATATAGGTCCTACAATGAGCAGTTCTTC	CASSSYPPGQGAYRSYNEQFF
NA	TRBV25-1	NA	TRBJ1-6	TGTGCCAGCAGTGAATACGGGGGGTGGGAGGCACCCCTCCACTTT	CASSEYGGWEAPLHF
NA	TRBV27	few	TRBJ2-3	TGTGCCAGCAGTTTATTAGGTCAGGGGAGCACAGATACGCAGTATTTT	CASSLLGQGSTDTQYF
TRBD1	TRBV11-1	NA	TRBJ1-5	TGTGCCAGCAGCCATCCGGGACAGACTTATCGGCCCCAGCATTTT	CASSHPGQTYRPQHF
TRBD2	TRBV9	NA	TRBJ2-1	TGTGCCAGCAGCCCCGGGGGTAGCGGGGGGGGTGAGCAGTTCTTC	CASSPGGSGGGEQFF
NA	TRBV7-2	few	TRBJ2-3	TGTGCCAGCAGCTTTATGGACAGAAGCACAGATACGCAGTATTTT	CASSFMDRSTDTQYF
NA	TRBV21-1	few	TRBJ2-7	TGTGCCAGCAGCAAAGAGGTAGTGAGGGGGATGTGGCAGTACTTC	CASSKEVVRGMWQYF
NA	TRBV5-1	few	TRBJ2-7	TGCGCCAGCAGCCTACAGGTCCCTCAGGGCGAGCAGTACTTC	CASSLQVPQGEQYF
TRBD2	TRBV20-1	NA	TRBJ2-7	TGCAGTGCTAGAAAAACCGGGACTAGCCAAATCTACGAGCAGTACTTC	CSARKTGTSQIYEQYF
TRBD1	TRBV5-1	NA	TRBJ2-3	TGCGCCAGCAGCTTGACGGGCAGGGGGCGTGCAGATACGCAGTATTTT	CASSLTGRGRADTQYF
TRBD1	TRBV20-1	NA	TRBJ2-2	TGCAGTGCTAGGACAGGGGGCGCGAGGACCGGGGAGCTGTTTTTT	CSARTGGARTGELFF
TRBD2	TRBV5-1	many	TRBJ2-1	TGCGCCAGCAGCCCAACTAGCGGGAGGGCGTATGAGCAGTTCTTC	CASSPTSGRAYEQFF
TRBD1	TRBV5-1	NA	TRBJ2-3	TGCGCCAGCAGCCGGGGACAGGGGAGCGATACGCAGTATTTT	CASSRGQGSDTQYF
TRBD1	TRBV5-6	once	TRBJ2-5	TGTGCCAGCAGCTTTTACAGGGGGCATGGGGAGACCCAGTACTTC	CASSFYRGHGETQYF
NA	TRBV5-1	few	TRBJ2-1	TGCGCCAGCAGCTTTTCCACGGCGAGCTCCTACAATGAGCAGTTCTTC	CASSFSTASSYNEQFF
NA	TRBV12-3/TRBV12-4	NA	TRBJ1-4	TGTGCCAGCAGTATGCGAGTGGGAGATGAAAAACTGTTTTTT	CASSMRVGDEKLFF
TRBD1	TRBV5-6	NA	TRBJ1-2	TGTGCCAGCAGCTTGGCACGACAGGGTTTCGCCGGCAGTGGCTACACCTTC	CASSLARQGFAGSGYTF
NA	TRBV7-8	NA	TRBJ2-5	TGTGCCAGCAGCTTAGACAGGTCATGGGAGACCCAGTACTTC	CASSLDRSWETQYF
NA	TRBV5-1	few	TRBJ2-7	TGCGCCAGCAGCTGGCAGGGGAATGGGAACGAGCAGTACTTC	CASSWQGNGNEQYF
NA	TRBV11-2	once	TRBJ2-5	TGTGCCAGCAGCTCTATTTCCGAAGGAGAGACCCAGTACTTC	CASSSISEGETQYF
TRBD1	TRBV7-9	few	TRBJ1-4	TGTGCCAGCAGCTCGCCCTGGGACAGGCCTTGGGAAAAACTGTTTTTT	CASSSPWDRPWEKLFF
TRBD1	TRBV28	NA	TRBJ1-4	TGTGCCAGCGAAGGGACAGGGGGGCCGGAAAAACTGTTTTTT	CASEGTGGPEKLFF
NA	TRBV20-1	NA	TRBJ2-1	TGCAGTGCGACCCAGCCTTTGGGGGCGCAGTTCTTC	CSATQPLGAQFF
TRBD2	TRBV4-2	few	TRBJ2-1	TGTGCCAGCAGCCAAGCGGGAGGCAATGAGCAGTTCTTC	CASSQAGGNEQFF
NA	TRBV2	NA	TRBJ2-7	TGTGCCAGCAGTGACCGGGACGTCCCCTACGAGCAGTACTTC	CASSDRDVPYEQYF
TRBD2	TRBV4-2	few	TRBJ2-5	TGTGCCAGCAGCCCAGGGACTAGCGGGGGAGCGGGAGAGACCCAGTACTTC	CASSPGTSGGAGETQYF
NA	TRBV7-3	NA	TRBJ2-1	TGTGCCAGCAGCTTAAATTTGACTGAGCAGTTCTTC	CASSLNLTEQFF
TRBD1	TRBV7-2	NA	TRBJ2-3	TGTGCCAGCAGGGTCACCGGGACAGGGGCCACAGATACGCAGTATTTT	CASRVTGTGATDTQYF
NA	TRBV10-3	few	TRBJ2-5	TGTGCCATCAGTGGCATACGAGGAGAGACCCAGTACTTC	CAISGIRGETQYF
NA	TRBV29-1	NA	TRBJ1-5	TGCAGCGTTGAAGGGAGGGCGGGCCAGCCCCAGCATTTT	CSVEGRAGQPQHF
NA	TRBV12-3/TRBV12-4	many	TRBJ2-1	TGTGCCAGCAGTTCTCCCGGACGGGGTGAGCAGTTCTTC	CASSSPGRGEQFF
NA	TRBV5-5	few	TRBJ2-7	TGTGCCAGCAGCTTTCTAGGGACGACGGCTATCTACGAGCAGTACTTC	CASSFLGTTAIYEQYF
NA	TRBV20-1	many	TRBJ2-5	TGCAGTGCTCCCCGACAGGCTCGGCAAGAGACCCAGTACTTC	CSAPRQARQETQYF
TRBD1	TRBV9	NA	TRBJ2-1	TGTGCCAGCAATCGACAGGGGGCATCCTACAATGAGCAGTTCTTC	CASNRQGASYNEQFF
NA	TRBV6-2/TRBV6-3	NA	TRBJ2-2	TGTGCCAGCAGTTACTCGACCCGGGGCAGCACCGGGGAGCTGTTTTTT	CASSYSTRGSTGELFF
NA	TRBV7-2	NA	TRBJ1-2	TGTGCCAGCAGCTCCGGACAGTCGGACTACACCTTC	CASSSGQSDYTF
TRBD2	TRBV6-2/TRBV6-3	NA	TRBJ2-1	TGTGCCAGCAGTTACCTAGCGGGAGGGCTCCTGAGCTCCTACAATGAGCGGTTCTTC	CASSYLAGGLLSSYNERFF
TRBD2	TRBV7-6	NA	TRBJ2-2	TGTGCCAGCAGCTTAAGTCGACTAGCGGGAGCCTCCGGGGAGCTGTTTTTT	CASSLSRLAGASGELFF
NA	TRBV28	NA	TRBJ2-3	TGTGCCAGCTGTTCCAGGCCCACAGATACGCAGTATTTT	CASCSRPTDTQYF
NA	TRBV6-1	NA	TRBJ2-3	TGTGCCAGCAGTGAAGGTGGAGCACAGGATACGCAGTATTTT	CASSEGGAQDTQYF
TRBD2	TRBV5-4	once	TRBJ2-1	TGTGCCAGCGCCCCGACTAGCGGGACGGGCAATGAGCAGTTCTTC	CASAPTSGTGNEQFF
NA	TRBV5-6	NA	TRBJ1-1	TGTGCCAGCAGCTTAATAACCTCAGTATACACTGAAGCTTTCTTT	CASSLITSVYTEAFF
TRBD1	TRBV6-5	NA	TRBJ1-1	TGTGCCAGCAGTTACGTTAGGACAGGGGGCCTGAACACTGAAGCTTTCTTT	CASSYVRTGGLNTEAFF
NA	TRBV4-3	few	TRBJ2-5	TGCGCCAGCAGCCAAGAAGCGGCCGAGACCCAGTACTTC	CASSQEAAETQYF
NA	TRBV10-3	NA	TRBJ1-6	TGTGCCATCAGTGAGACAGATAATTCACCCCTCCACTTT	CAISETDNSPLHF
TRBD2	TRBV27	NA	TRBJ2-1	TGTGCCAGCATGCGGCGGGAGGGTTACAATGAGCAGTTCTTC	CASMRREGYNEQFF
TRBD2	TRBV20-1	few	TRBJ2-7	TGCAGTGCTAGAGCGGCTAGCGGGAGCTACGAGCAGTACTTC	CSARAASGSYEQYF
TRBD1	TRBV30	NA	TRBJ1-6	TGTGCCTGGAGGACCGCCGGGCAGGGGGTCTCTTCACCCCTCCACTTT	CAWRTAGQGVSSPLHF
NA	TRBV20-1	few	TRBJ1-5	TGCAGTGCTAGAGATTATGTCAATCAGCCCCAGCATTTT	CSARDYVNQPQHF
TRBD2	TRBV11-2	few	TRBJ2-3	TGTGCCAGCAGCGCCCGTGCCGGGGGGGTCGGTGGTTCAGATACGCAGTATTTT	CASSARAGGVGGSDTQYF